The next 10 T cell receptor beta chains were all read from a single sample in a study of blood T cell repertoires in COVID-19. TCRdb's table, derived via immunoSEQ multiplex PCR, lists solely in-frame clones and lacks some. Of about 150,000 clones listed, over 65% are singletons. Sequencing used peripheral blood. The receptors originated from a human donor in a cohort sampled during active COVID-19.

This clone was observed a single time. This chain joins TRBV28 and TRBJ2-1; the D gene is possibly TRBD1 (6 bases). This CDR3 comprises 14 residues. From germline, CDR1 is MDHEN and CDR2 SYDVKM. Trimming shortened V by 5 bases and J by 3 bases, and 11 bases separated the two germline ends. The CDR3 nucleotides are TGTGCCAGCAGTGGGACAAAAGGCTACAATGAGCAGTTCTTC. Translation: CASSGTKGYNEQFF.

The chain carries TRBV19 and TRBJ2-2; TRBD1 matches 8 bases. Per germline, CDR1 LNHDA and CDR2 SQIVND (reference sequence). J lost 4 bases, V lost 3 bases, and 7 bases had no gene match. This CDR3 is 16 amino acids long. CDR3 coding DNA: TGTGCCAGTAGTATCAGGACAGGGATCGGCACCGGGGAGCTGTTTTTT. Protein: CASSIRTGIGTGELFF.

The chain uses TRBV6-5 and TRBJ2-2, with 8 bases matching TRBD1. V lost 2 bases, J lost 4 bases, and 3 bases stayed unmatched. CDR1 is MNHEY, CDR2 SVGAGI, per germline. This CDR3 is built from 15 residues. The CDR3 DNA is TGTGCCAGCAGTTACGCACAGGGGGGCACCGGGGAGCTGTTTTTT. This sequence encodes CASSYAQGGTGELFF.

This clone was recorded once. CDR3 loop: CASRTVTDTQYF. The CDR3 coding sequence is TGTGCCAGCAGGACAGTGACAGATACGCAGTATTTT. V usage is TRBV28 and J usage is TRBJ2-3; D might be TRBD1 (5 bases). V was trimmed by 6 bases and J by 3 bases, leaving 7 bases between them. The CDR3 has 12 residues. CDR1 and CDR2 from the germline V gene are MDHEN and SYDVKM.

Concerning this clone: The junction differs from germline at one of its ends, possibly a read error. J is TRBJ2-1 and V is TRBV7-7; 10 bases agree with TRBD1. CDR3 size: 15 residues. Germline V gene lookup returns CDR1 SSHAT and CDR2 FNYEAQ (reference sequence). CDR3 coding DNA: TGTGCTAGCAGCGACGGGACAGGGGATGGGTATGAGCAGTTCTTC. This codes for CASSDGTGDGYEQFF.

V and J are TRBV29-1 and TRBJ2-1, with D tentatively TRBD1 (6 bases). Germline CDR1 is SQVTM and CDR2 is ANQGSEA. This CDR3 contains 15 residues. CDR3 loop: CSATGFNLLGNEQFF. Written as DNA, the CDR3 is TGCAGTGCAACAGGGTTTAACTTACTGGGCAATGAGCAGTTCTTC.

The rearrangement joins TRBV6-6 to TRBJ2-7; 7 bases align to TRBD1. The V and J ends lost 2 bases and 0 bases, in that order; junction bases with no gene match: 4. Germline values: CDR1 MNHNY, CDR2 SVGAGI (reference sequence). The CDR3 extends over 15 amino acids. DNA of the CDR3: TGTGCCAGCAGTTACCAACAGGGGATCTCCTACGAGCAGTACTTC. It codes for CASSYQQGISYEQYF.

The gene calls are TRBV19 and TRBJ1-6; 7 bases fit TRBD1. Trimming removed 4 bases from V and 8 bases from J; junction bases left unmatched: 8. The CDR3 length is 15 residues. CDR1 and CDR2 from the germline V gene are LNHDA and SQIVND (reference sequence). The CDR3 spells CASSTLGQPDSPLHF. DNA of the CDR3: TGTGCCAGTAGTACCCTGGGACAGCCAGATTCACCCCTCCACTTT.

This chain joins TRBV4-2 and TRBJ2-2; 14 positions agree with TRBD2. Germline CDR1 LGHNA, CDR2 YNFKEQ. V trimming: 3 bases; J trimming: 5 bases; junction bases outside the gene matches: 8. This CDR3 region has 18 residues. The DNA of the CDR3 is TGTGCCAGCAGCCAGCCGCCGGGACTAGCGGGAGTTACCGGGGAGCTGTTTTTT. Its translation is CASSQPPGLAGVTGELFF.

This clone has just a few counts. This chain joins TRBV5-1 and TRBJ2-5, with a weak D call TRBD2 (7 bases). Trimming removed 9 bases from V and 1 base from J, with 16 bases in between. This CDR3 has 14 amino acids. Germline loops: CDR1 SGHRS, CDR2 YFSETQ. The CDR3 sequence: CATKRGGGQETQYF. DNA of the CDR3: TGCGCCACTAAACGGGGAGGGGGCCAAGAGACCCAGTACTTC. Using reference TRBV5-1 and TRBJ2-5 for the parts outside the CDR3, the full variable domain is KAGVTQTPRYLIKTRGQQVTLSCSPISGHRSVSWYQQTPGQGLQFLFEYFSETQRNKGNFPGRFSGRQFSNSRSEMNVSTLELGDSALYLCATKRGGGQETQYFGPGTRLLVL.